A single T cell receptor (beta chain) is shown here with its context. This clone has a single count. It lacks a known antigen. Base qualities are not at hand, and no much larger clone is one base apart. This sample was included in a study of Ad26.COV2.S vaccination and SARS-CoV-2 variants (dated by TCRdb to the early 2020s). At the level of the whole study: Vaccine-arm donors were drawn from COV1001, a multicentre, randomized, double-blind, placebo-controlled phase I-IIa trial of Ad26.COV2.S in healthy adults. TCRbeta repertoire sequencing was used to assess the specificity and breadth of SARS-CoV-2-reactive T cell receptors after Ad26.COV2.S vaccination. Ad26.COV2.S was administered intramuscularly at a dose of 5x10^10 or 1x10^11 viral particles, either as one shot or as two shots given 56 days apart. Participants in the trial were split at random into five groups of five each, receiving low-dose or high-dose Ad26.COV2.S once or twice, or else placebo on both occasions. The TCR-sequenced set comprised about 30 samples: some 20 Ad26.COV2.S vaccine recipients, 5 placebo recipients and 8 SARS-CoV-2 convalescent individuals. Investigators remained blinded to trial group allocation during experiments and outcome assessment. Results and caveats for the whole study, not just this receptor: Ad26.COV2.S recipients had higher spike-specific TCR breadth than placebo recipients (P = 0.0014). After vaccination, substantial breadth of spike-specific CD8+ and CD4+ T cell responses was reported. The authors noted that total T cell responses may have been underestimated by the TCR breadth and depth analyses. The study was not powered to compare responses between vaccine doses or regimens. Non-spike TCR breadth was comparable between vaccine and placebo recipients, consistent with the vaccine containing only spike.

The germline V gene (reference sequence) yields WNHNN for CDR1 and SYGVQD for CDR2. Taken from cysteine to phenylalanine, the CDR3 has 15 residues. Solely the CDR3 DNA is kept, with 45 bases framed from the first base. Trimmed from V: 2 bases; trimmed from J: 4 bases; junction bases lacking a gene match: 6. The immunoSEQ Assay was used to sequence TCRbeta CDR3 regions. After extraction, genomic DNA underwent amplification by bias-controlled multiplex PCR, followed by high-throughput sequencing. The published analysis was carried out like this. To quantify the absolute abundance of every unique TCRbeta CDR3 region, sequences were collapsed and filtered. Usable DNA was measured by amplifying reference genes present in all nucleated cells, and TCRbeta template counts were normalized to that usable DNA to estimate T cell fraction. Repertoire TCRs were annotated as SARS-CoV-2-specific by exact matching of V gene, CDR3 amino acid sequence and J gene to a known reactive TCR set. MIRA supplied the reference SARS-CoV-2 TCR set, which was filtered for enrichment in COVID-19-positive ImmuneCODE repertoires so that public or cross-reactive TCRs were removed. Drawing on the MIRA antigens, annotated TCRs were analysed further at the level of specific ORF or position within ORF. Breadth was defined as the number of annotated unique rearrangements divided by the total number of unique productive rearrangements, and depth was defined as the summed frequency of the annotated unique rearrangements. Group comparisons of TCR breadth used two-sided Wilcoxon rank-sum tests. TCRdb carries this immuneACCESS record with in-frame sequences only. Its versions omit some clonotypes, under half of them owing to an unresolved V gene in the studies checked, with the rest unexplained. From that table come the V and J calls and clone size; the DNA was used to work out D and trimming. For this sample the table gives about 380,000 clones, of which about 83% were detected only once. The top ten hold 7% to 9.5% of the sample.

The sample's treatment or condition label, in plain terms: about 20 received Ad26.COV2.S at low or high dose, single or two shots; about 5 received placebo; per-sample allocation not given. Repertoires of vaccine and placebo recipients were sequenced from samples taken on day 63 after the first injection. Cohort 1b enrolled about two dozen adults aged 18-55 years at a single site in Boston, USA, between 29 July and 7 August 2020. As a vaccine, Ad26.COV2.S was a replication-incompetent adenovirus type 26 vector that expressed a prefusion-stabilized SARS-CoV-2 spike protein derived from the original Wuhan strain.

The rearranged segments are TRBV10-1 and TRBJ2-7; 9 of the junction bases match TRBD2. This sequence originates from a person aged 18-60 years who received the Ad26.COV2.S COVID-19 vaccine or a placebo. The specimen comprised peripheral blood, sampled in a trial of Ad26.COV2.S vaccine versus placebo. In nucleotide form, the sequence is TGCGCCAGCAGTGAGAAGGGGCTAGCGGGATACGAGCAGTACTTC. This is translated as CASSEKGLAGYEQYF.